The sequence of this T cell receptor beta chain was determined in a study of T cell responses to AZD1222 COVID-19 vaccine. Findings and caveats of the study: Clonal diversity was possibly underestimated, and the donors were mostly white British, with more females. No day 14 peak samples; only post-peak repertoires were characterized. Unmutated variant regions reportedly attract nearly half of all spike-specific TCRs.

The CDR3 covers 14 residues. Germline CDR1 reads MDHEN; CDR2 reads SYDVKM. Trimming removed 2 bases at V and 4 bases at J, with 12 bases between. Turning to this clone: No antigen is known for it.

TCRdb's copy holds only in-frame clones and misses some; the assay was immunoSEQ multiplex PCR. Found here are some 96,000 clones, more than 70% of them singletons; the top ten hold about 17%. The TCR originated in an adult who received the AZD1222 COVID-19 vaccine. The sequenced sample was peripheral blood, obtained 28 days after the second AZD1222 dose. The rearrangement joins TRBV28 to TRBJ2-7; unclear D gene. The CDR3 spells CASSLGQLVYEQYF. CDR3 coding DNA: TGTGCCAGCAGTTTAGGGCAGTTGGTGTACGAGCAGTACTTC.